A selection of T cell receptor beta chains follows, all from one sample in a study of response to subunit inactivated influenza vaccine. From the RT-PCR reads, TCRdb called clonotypes with MiXCR, one entry per CDR3 protein. The table records some 200,000 distinct CDR3 sequences, roughly 12% of them present only once. These data are also associated with another study on T cells expressing NK-cell markers.

Here the sequenced sample was CD8+ T cells sorted from PBMCs, taken less than 13 days after vaccination. The receptors stem from a man aged 50 to 59 who received an inactivated influenza vaccine. The CDR3 runs from the conserved cysteine through the conserved F or W. D genes are given only for firm matches. Size is omitted from some rows. Given values are once, few, many or a class for expanded clones.

v_call	clone_size	d_call	j_call	cdr3_aa	cdr3_nt
TRBV5-1	many	TRBD1	TRBJ2-5	CASSPWTGSETQYF	TGCGCCAGCAGCCCCTGGACAGGGTCAGAGACCCAGTACTTC
TRBV7-9	many	TRBD2	TRBJ2-2	CASSISSGMIGELFF	TGTGCCAGCAGCATCAGTAGCGGGATGATCGGGGAGCTGTTTTTT
TRBV4-1	NA	NA	TRBJ2-7	CASSQGTSYEQYF	TGCGCCAGCAGCCAAGGGACTTCCTACGAGCAGTACTTC
TRBV7-9	few	TRBD1	TRBJ2-1	CASAYGPGQGPAEQFF	TGTGCCAGCGCTTACGGGCCGGGACAGGGTCCTGCTGAGCAGTTCTTC
TRBV27	NA	NA	TRBJ1-1	CASSLSRAGSTEAFF	TGTGCCAGCAGTTTATCGAGGGCTGGGAGCACTGAAGCTTTCTTT
TRBV11-2	few	NA	TRBJ1-1	CASSLGTIKTTEAFF	TGTGCCAGCAGCTTGGGGACAATTAAGACCACTGAAGCTTTCTTT
TRBV14	many	TRBD1	TRBJ2-1	CASKITDRDNEQFF	TGTGCCAGCAAGATAACGGACAGGGACAATGAGCAGTTCTTC
TRBV20-1	few	NA	TRBJ2-1	CSASIGGEQFF	TGCAGTGCTAGTATCGGGGGTGAGCAGTTCTTC
TRBV12-3/TRBV12-4	NA	NA	TRBJ2-5	CASIMGDWGDETQYF	TGTGCCAGCATCATGGGGGACTGGGGGGATGAGACCCAGTACTTC
TRBV6-1	many	NA	TRBJ1-1	CASSPDGVNTEAFF	TGTGCCAGCAGTCCCGATGGGGTGAACACTGAAGCTTTCTTT
TRBV4-3	NA	NA	TRBJ2-1	CASSHGRSSYNEQFF	TGCGCCAGCAGTCACGGGCGAAGCTCCTACAATGAGCAGTTCTTC
TRBV7-9	NA	NA	TRBJ1-3	CAFNSGNTIYF	TGTGCCTTCAACTCTGGAAACACCATATATTTT
TRBV6-5	few	TRBD2	TRBJ2-5	CASSYLLLDSGRAQETQYF	TGTGCCAGCAGTTACCTCTTGCTTGATAGCGGGAGGGCCCAAGAGACCCAGTACTTC
TRBV7-9	NA	NA	TRBJ1-2	CASSSYGDKVGDGYTF	TGTGCCAGCAGCTCCTACGGGGACAAGGTCGGTGATGGCTACACCTTC
TRBV7-2	NA	NA	TRBJ1-1	CASSLARGPHLNTEAFF	TGTGCCAGCAGCTTAGCCAGGGGCCCTCATCTGAACACTGAAGCTTTCTTT
TRBV24-1	few	NA	TRBJ1-2	CATSFGESYGYTF	TGTGCCACCAGTTTCGGCGAATCCTATGGCTACACCTTC
TRBV12-3/TRBV12-4	few	TRBD1	TRBJ2-1	CASTPTPGTGAYNEQFF	TGTGCCAGCACCCCGACTCCTGGGACAGGGGCCTACAATGAGCAGTTCTTC
TRBV20-1	few	TRBD1	TRBJ1-1	CSAILGQGFPEAFF	TGCAGTGCTATTTTGGGACAGGGTTTTCCTGAAGCTTTCTTT
TRBV12-3/TRBV12-4	few	TRBD1	TRBJ2-1	CASSPDRGRVQFF	TGTGCCAGCAGCCCAGACAGGGGGCGGGTGCAGTTCTTC
TRBV19	few	NA	TRBJ1-2	CASSISVGYYGYTF	TGTGCCAGTAGTATATCGGTCGGATACTATGGCTACACCTTC
TRBV12-3/TRBV12-4	few	NA	TRBJ1-2	CASSPSRAEGYTF	TGTGCCAGCAGCCCCTCCAGGGCGGAAGGCTACACCTTC
TRBV4-1	medium-sized	NA	TRBJ2-7	CASSQVQGQEQYF	TGCGCCAGCAGCCAAGTACAGGGTCAGGAGCAGTACTTC
TRBV20-1	NA	NA	TRBJ2-5	CSARRGRQETQYF	TGCAGTGCTAGACGGGGGCGTCAAGAGACCCAGTACTTC
TRBV5-1	many	TRBD2	TRBJ2-7	CASSFGSGMHEQYF	TGCGCCAGCAGCTTTGGTAGCGGGATGCACGAGCAGTACTTC
TRBV28	few	NA	TRBJ2-2	CASSTIRRDSKTGELFF	TGTGCCAGCAGTACAATCCGCCGGGACTCCAAGACCGGGGAGCTGTTTTTT
TRBV28	NA	NA	TRBJ2-5	CASSPDSFQETQYF	TGTGCCAGCAGCCCAGACAGTTTCCAAGAGACCCAGTACTTC
TRBV14	NA	NA	TRBJ2-7	CASSQVGTSYEQYF	TGTGCCAGCAGCCAAGTTGGCACCTCCTACGAGCAGTACTTC
TRBV7-9	many	NA	TRBJ1-4	CASSFSSGSFGEKLFF	TGTGCCAGCAGCTTCTCATCGGGGTCTTTCGGTGAAAAACTGTTTTTT
TRBV7-9	few	TRBD1	TRBJ2-1	CASRGPGGIGDEQFF	TGTGCCAGCAGGGGTCCAGGGGGCATTGGGGATGAGCAGTTCTTC
TRBV6-5	few	NA	TRBJ2-3	CASSYSMGPTDTQYF	TGTGCCAGCAGTTACTCGATGGGGCCCACAGATACGCAGTATTTT
TRBV2	many	NA	TRBJ2-7	CASTGRYEQYF	TGTGCCAGCACAGGTCGCTACGAGCAGTACTTC
TRBV12-3/TRBV12-4	NA	NA	TRBJ2-1	CASSLGLGSPGNEQFF	TGTGCCAGCAGTTTAGGGCTGGGTTCCCCGGGGAATGAGCAGTTCTTC
TRBV15	NA	NA	TRBJ2-7	CATSRVGQGGEQYF	TGTGCCACCAGCAGAGTTGGCCAGGGTGGCGAGCAGTACTTC
TRBV2	NA	NA	TRBJ1-4	CASSEWGKSLLFF	TGTGCCAGCAGTGAATGGGGAAAAAGTTTACTGTTTTTT
TRBV12-3/TRBV12-4	few	TRBD2	TRBJ2-1	CASSDSGEIYNEQFF	TGTGCCAGCAGTGATAGCGGGGAGATCTACAATGAGCAGTTCTTC
TRBV7-9	NA	NA	TRBJ1-2	CASSFPGNGYGYTF	TGTGCCAGCAGCTTCCCCGGAAATGGCTATGGCTACACCTTC
TRBV7-8	few	TRBD1	TRBJ1-6	CASSLGQGWNSPLHF	TGTGCCAGCAGCTTAGGACAGGGCTGGAATTCACCCCTCCACTTT
TRBV6-1	many	NA	TRBJ2-2	CASSEVAQNTGELFF	TGTGCCAGCAGTGAAGTGGCTCAAAACACCGGGGAGCTGTTTTTT
TRBV27	many	TRBD2	TRBJ2-1	CASSSTSGTYNEQFF	TGTGCCAGCAGTTCTACTAGCGGCACCTACAATGAGCAGTTCTTC
TRBV7-9	few	NA	TRBJ1-4	CASAPTRVNEKLFF	TGTGCCAGCGCCCCGACAAGGGTTAATGAAAAACTGTTTTTT
TRBV14	NA	TRBD2	TRBJ2-1	CASSQGTSGYNEQFF	TGTGCCAGCAGCCAAGGGACTAGCGGTTACAATGAGCAGTTCTTC
TRBV2	few	NA	TRBJ2-7	CASSPAAEQYF	TGTGCCAGCAGTCCAGCGGCCGAGCAGTACTTC
TRBV4-2	many	NA	TRBJ1-1	CASSPDTDLNTEAFF	TGTGCCAGCAGTCCTGACACTGACCTGAACACTGAAGCTTTCTTT
TRBV7-3	few	TRBD1	TRBJ2-3	CASSSTGAMTDTQYF	TGTGCCAGCAGCTCCACAGGGGCGATGACAGATACGCAGTATTTT
TRBV7-2	NA	TRBD1	TRBJ1-1	CASSLGDRGSAFF	TGTGCCAGCAGCTTAGGGGACAGGGGTTCAGCTTTCTTT
TRBV6-2/TRBV6-3	few	TRBD2	TRBJ2-7	CASRSPSGGAIYEQYF	TGTGCCAGCAGGTCCCCTAGCGGGGGGGCTATCTACGAGCAGTACTTC
TRBV27	many	TRBD2	TRBJ2-7	CASSFLAGREGAYEQYF	TGTGCCAGCAGTTTTCTAGCGGGCAGAGAGGGGGCCTACGAGCAGTACTTC
TRBV7-9	NA	NA	TRBJ2-1	CASSLGTSYYNEQFF	TGTGCCAGCAGCCTCGGGACATCCTACTACAATGAGCAGTTCTTC
TRBV27	many	NA	TRBJ1-5	CASSLSRSWGQPQHF	TGTGCCAGCAGTTTATCACGGAGCTGGGGTCAGCCCCAGCATTTT
TRBV3-1	NA	NA	TRBJ2-3	CASSQVVTDTQYF	TGTGCCAGCAGCCAAGTCGTAACAGATACGCAGTATTTT
TRBV15	few	NA	TRBJ2-7	CATSTNYEQYF	TGTGCCACCAGCACTAACTACGAGCAGTACTTC
TRBV6-2/TRBV6-3	NA	TRBD1	TRBJ2-7	CASSYQDRGLYEQYF	TGTGCCAGCAGTTACCAGGACAGGGGGCTCTACGAGCAGTACTTC
TRBV28	few	NA	TRBJ2-5	CASSFQEETQYF	TGTGCCAGCAGTTTCCAAGAAGAGACCCAGTACTTC
TRBV12-3/TRBV12-4	few	TRBD1	TRBJ2-1	CASSSSGQGRYYNEQFF	TGTGCCAGCAGTTCCTCGGGACAGGGGAGGTACTACAATGAGCAGTTCTTC
TRBV27	NA	NA	TRBJ2-7	CASSFDSRGEQYF	TGTGCCAGCAGTTTCGACTCAAGGGGGGAGCAGTACTTC
TRBV4-1	few	NA	TRBJ1-1	CASSQVGWVGGVTEAFF	TGCGCCAGCAGCCAAGTAGGCTGGGTAGGGGGAGTAACTGAAGCTTTCTTT
TRBV7-9	NA	TRBD2	TRBJ2-1	CASSTTTSGGLYNEQFF	TGTGCCAGCAGCACAACTACTAGCGGGGGGTTGTACAATGAGCAGTTCTTC
TRBV15	NA	NA	TRBJ2-7	CATSRDYPPTAPYEQYF	TGTGCCACCAGCAGAGATTACCCACCGACGGCTCCCTACGAGCAGTACTTC
TRBV4-3	few	NA	TRBJ2-1	CASSLDSGSYNEQFF	TGCGCCAGCAGCCTGGATAGCGGCTCCTACAATGAGCAGTTCTTC